A single sample is the source of the 2 T cell receptor beta chains below, sequenced in a study of blood T cell repertoires in COVID-19. Generated by immunoSEQ multiplex PCR, the TCRdb table keeps only in-frame clones and is missing some. The sample has over 120,000 clones, about four fifths seen once; the top ten hold around 3%. Sequenced input: peripheral blood. The receptors come from a woman at least 80 years old with acute or convalescent COVID-19.

J is TRBJ1-1 and V is TRBV6-2 or TRBV6-3, with a tentative D call TRBD1 (6 bases). V lost 3 bases, J lost 2 bases, and 19 bases lay in between. CDR1 MNHEY and CDR2 SVGEGT come from the germline V gene. This CDR3 is 17 amino acids long. The CDR3 sequence is CASSYKRGTAINTEAFF. CDR3 bases: TGTGCCAGCAGTTATAAAAGGGGGACCGCCATTAACACTGAAGCTTTCTTT.

The gene calls are TRBV29-1 and TRBJ2-7; 9 nucleotides agree with TRBD1. V lost 0 bases and J lost 5; bases outside the gene matches: 5. Germline CDR1 and CDR2: SQVTM and ANQGSEA. The CDR3 is made up of 14 amino acids. The CDR3 coding sequence is TGCAGCGTTGAAGAAAGACAGGGGGTCGACGAGCAGTACTTC. Its translation: CSVEERQGVDEQYF.